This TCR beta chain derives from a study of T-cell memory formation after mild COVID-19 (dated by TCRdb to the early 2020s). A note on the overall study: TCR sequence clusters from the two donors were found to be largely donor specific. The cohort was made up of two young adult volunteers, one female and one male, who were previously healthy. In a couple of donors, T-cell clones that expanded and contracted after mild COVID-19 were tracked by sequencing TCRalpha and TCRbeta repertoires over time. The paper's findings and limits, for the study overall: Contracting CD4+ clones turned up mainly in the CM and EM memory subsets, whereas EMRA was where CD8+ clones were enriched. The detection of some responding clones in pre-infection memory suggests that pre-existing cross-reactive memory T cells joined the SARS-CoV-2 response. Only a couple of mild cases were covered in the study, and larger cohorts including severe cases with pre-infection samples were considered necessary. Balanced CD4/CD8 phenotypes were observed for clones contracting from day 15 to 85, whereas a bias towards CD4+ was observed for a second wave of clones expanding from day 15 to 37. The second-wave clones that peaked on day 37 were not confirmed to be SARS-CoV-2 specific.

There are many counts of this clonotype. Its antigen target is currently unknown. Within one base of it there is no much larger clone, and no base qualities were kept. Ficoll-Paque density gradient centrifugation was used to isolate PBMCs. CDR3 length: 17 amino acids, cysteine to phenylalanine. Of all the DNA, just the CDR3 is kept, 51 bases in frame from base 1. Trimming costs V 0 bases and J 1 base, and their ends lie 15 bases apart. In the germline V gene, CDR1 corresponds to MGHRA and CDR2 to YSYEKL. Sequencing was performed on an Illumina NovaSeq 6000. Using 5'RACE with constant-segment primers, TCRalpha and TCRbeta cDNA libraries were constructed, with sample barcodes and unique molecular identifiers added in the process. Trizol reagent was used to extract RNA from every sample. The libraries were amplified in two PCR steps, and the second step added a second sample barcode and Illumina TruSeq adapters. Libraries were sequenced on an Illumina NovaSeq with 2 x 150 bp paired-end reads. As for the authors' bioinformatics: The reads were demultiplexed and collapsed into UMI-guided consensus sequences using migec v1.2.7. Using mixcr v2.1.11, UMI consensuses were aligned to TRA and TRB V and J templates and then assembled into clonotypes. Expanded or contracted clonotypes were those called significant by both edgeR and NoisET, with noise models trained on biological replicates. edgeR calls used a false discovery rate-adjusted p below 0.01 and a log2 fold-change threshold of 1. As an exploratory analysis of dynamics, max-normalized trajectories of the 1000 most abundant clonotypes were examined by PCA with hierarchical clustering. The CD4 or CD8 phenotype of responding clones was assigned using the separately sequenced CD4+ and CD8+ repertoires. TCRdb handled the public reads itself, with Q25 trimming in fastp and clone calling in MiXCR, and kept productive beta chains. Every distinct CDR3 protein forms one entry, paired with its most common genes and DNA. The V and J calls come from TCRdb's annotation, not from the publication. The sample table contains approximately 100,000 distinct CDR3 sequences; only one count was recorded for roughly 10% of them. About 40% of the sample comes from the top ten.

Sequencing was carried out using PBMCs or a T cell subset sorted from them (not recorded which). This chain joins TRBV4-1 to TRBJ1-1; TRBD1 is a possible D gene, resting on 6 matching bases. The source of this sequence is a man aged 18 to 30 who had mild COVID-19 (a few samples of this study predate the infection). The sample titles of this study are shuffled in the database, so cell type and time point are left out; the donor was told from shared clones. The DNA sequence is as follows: TGCGCCAGCAGCCAAGAGGCGCCCGGGGGGCGGAACACTGAAGCTTTCTTT. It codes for CASSQEAPGGRNTEAFF.